This is a list of T cell receptor beta chains from one sample in a study of T cell responses to AZD1222 COVID-19 vaccine. TCRdb's table, derived via immunoSEQ multiplex PCR, lists solely in-frame clones and lacks some. The sample carries under 200,000 clones, about 91% recorded once. Material: peripheral blood, obtained 28 days after the second AZD1222 dose. The source of these receptors is an adult who received the AZD1222 COVID-19 vaccine. Each CDR3 is given with its conserved first and last residue. The D gene is left open where the match is weak. Size values are once, few and many counts, or a class for expanded clones, and some rows have none.

V: TRBV2
J: TRBJ1-2
size: NA
D: NA
CDR3: CASVNGGADGYTF
DNA: TGTGCCAGCGTAAACGGGGGGGCGGATGGCTACACCTTC

V: TRBV10-3
J: TRBJ1-1
size: NA
D: NA
CDR3: CAISEPTGDTEAFF
DNA: TGTGCCATCAGTGAGCCAACGGGGGACACTGAAGCTTTCTTT

V: TRBV7-2
J: TRBJ1-2
size: NA
D: TRBD1
CDR3: CASSWDRGVYTF
DNA: TGTGCCAGCAGCTGGGACAGGGGTGTCTACACCTTC

V: TRBV2
J: TRBJ2-1
size: NA
D: TRBD1
CDR3: CASRGQDDEQFF
DNA: TGTGCCAGCAGGGGACAGGATGATGAGCAGTTCTTC

V: TRBV4-3
J: TRBJ2-1
size: NA
D: NA
CDR3: CASSRGPGNEQFF
DNA: TGCGCCAGCAGCCGAGGGCCTGGGAATGAGCAGTTCTTC

V: TRBV4-2
J: TRBJ2-2
size: NA
D: NA
CDR3: CASSQVSGKNTGELFF
DNA: TGTGCCAGCAGCCAAGTCAGCGGAAAGAACACCGGGGAGCTGTTTTTT

V: TRBV4-1
J: TRBJ1-1
size: NA
D: NA
CDR3: CASSQVQANTEAFF
DNA: TGCGCCAGCAGCCAAGTGCAGGCGAACACTGAAGCTTTCTTT

V: TRBV29-1
J: TRBJ1-2
size: NA
D: TRBD1
CDR3: CSVNDRANYGYTF
DNA: TGCAGCGTTAATGACAGGGCTAACTATGGCTACACCTTC

V: TRBV10-3
J: TRBJ1-6
size: NA
D: TRBD1
CDR3: CAISERGLGNSPLHF
DNA: TGTGCCATCAGTGAGAGGGGGCTAGGGAATTCACCCCTCCACTTT

V: TRBV6-6
J: TRBJ2-1
size: NA
D: NA
CDR3: CASSYSRRGSYNEQFF
DNA: TGTGCCAGCAGTTACTCGAGACGGGGATCCTACAATGAGCAGTTCTTC

V: TRBV2
J: TRBJ1-1
size: NA
D: TRBD1
CDR3: CASSGDRGGSEAFF
DNA: TGTGCCAGCAGCGGCGACAGGGGAGGTAGTGAAGCTTTCTTT

V: TRBV5-4
J: TRBJ1-3
size: NA
D: NA
CDR3: CASSLRGGNSDTIYF
DNA: TGTGCCAGCAGCTTGCGGGGCGGTAATTCGGACACCATATATTTT

V: TRBV7-9
J: TRBJ1-2
size: NA
D: NA
CDR3: CASSLMERHGYTF
DNA: TGTGCCAGCAGCCTTATGGAGCGGCATGGCTACACCTTC

V: TRBV28
J: TRBJ2-2
size: NA
D: TRBD2
CDR3: CASSPPGTIGTGELFF
DNA: TGTGCCAGCAGTCCCCCTGGGACTATTGGGACCGGGGAGCTGTTTTTT

V: TRBV11-2
J: TRBJ2-5
size: NA
D: TRBD2
CDR3: CATSGLAGIRVGETQYF
DNA: TGTGCCACCTCGGGACTAGCGGGAATACGGGTCGGGGAGACCCAGTACTTC

V: TRBV19
J: TRBJ1-4
size: NA
D: TRBD1
CDR3: CASSIWGQGATNEKLFF
DNA: TGTGCCAGTAGTATCTGGGGACAGGGTGCAACTAATGAAAAACTGTTTTTT

V: TRBV2
J: TRBJ1-2
size: NA
D: NA
CDR3: CASGGEGGLDGYTF
DNA: TGTGCCAGCGGGGGAGAAGGGGGGTTGGATGGCTACACCTTC

V: TRBV7-2
J: TRBJ1-1
size: NA
D: NA
CDR3: CASSLGRPVEAFF
DNA: TGTGCCAGCAGCTTAGGTCGGCCAGTTGAAGCTTTCTTT

V: TRBV6-2/TRBV6-3
J: TRBJ1-2
size: NA
D: NA
CDR3: CASSYTAFNYGYTF
DNA: TGTGCCAGCAGTTACACAGCATTCAACTATGGCTACACCTTC

V: TRBV18
J: TRBJ2-7
size: NA
D: NA
CDR3: CASSPQTDEQYF
DNA: TGTGCCAGCTCGCCCCAGACGGACGAGCAGTACTTC

V: TRBV2
J: TRBJ1-6
size: NA
D: NA
CDR3: CASRSRKGSVTSPLHF
DNA: TGTGCCAGCAGGTCCCGCAAGGGTAGCGTGACTTCACCCCTCCACTTT

V: TRBV5-1
J: TRBJ1-5
size: NA
D: NA
CDR3: CASSPWGDSNQPQHF
DNA: TGCGCCAGCAGCCCGTGGGGGGATAGCAATCAGCCCCAGCATTTT

V: TRBV30
J: TRBJ1-6
size: NA
D: NA
CDR3: CAWRMFESPLHF
DNA: TGTGCCTGGAGAATGTTTGAATCACCCCTCCACTTT

V: TRBV29-1
J: TRBJ2-7
size: once
D: NA
CDR3: CSVGETGAYEQYF
DNA: TGCAGCGTCGGAGAGACAGGCGCCTACGAGCAGTACTTC

V: TRBV30
J: TRBJ2-5
size: NA
D: NA
CDR3: CAWSAPQGLETQYF
DNA: TGTGCCTGGAGTGCCCCGCAGGGGCTGGAGACCCAGTACTTC

V: TRBV11-2
J: TRBJ1-1
size: NA
D: NA
CDR3: CASPLLDTEAFF
DNA: TGTGCCAGCCCCTTATTAGACACTGAAGCTTTCTTT

V: TRBV19
J: TRBJ2-7
size: NA
D: NA
CDR3: CASSDRPGPYEQYF
DNA: TGTGCCAGTAGCGACAGGCCGGGACCCTACGAGCAGTACTTC

V: TRBV12-3/TRBV12-4
J: TRBJ1-5
size: NA
D: NA
CDR3: CASSLGQPQHF
DNA: TGTGCCAGCAGTTTGGGTCAGCCCCAGCATTTT

V: TRBV18
J: TRBJ1-2
size: NA
D: NA
CDR3: CASSPGRSNYGYTF
DNA: TGTGCCAGCTCACCAGGCAGATCTAACTATGGCTACACCTTC

V: TRBV7-6
J: TRBJ2-1
size: NA
D: NA
CDR3: CASSAPGGRALNEQFF
DNA: TGTGCCAGCAGCGCGCCAGGCGGAAGAGCTCTCAATGAGCAGTTCTTC

V: TRBV7-2
J: TRBJ2-3
size: NA
D: NA
CDR3: CASSPHRGEDTQYF
DNA: TGTGCCAGCAGCCCTCACCGTGGGGAAGATACGCAGTATTTT

V: TRBV4-2
J: TRBJ1-1
size: NA
D: NA
CDR3: CASSQDFLMKNTEAFF
DNA: TGTGCCAGCAGCCAAGATTTTTTGATGAAGAACACTGAAGCTTTCTTT

V: TRBV4-3
J: TRBJ2-7
size: NA
D: NA
CDR3: CASSHGQETDEQYF
DNA: TGCGCCAGCAGCCACGGGCAGGAAACGGACGAGCAGTACTTC

V: TRBV28
J: TRBJ1-5
size: NA
D: NA
CDR3: CASSSEFRGNQPQHF
DNA: TGTGCCAGCAGTTCTGAGTTTCGAGGCAATCAGCCCCAGCATTTT

V: TRBV30
J: TRBJ1-2
size: few
D: NA
CDR3: CAWSVLANYGYTF
DNA: TGTGCCTGGAGTGTACTGGCTAACTATGGCTACACCTTC

V: TRBV2
J: TRBJ2-1
size: NA
D: NA
CDR3: CASSEPDLNEQFF
DNA: TGTGCCAGCAGTGAACCCGACTTAAATGAGCAGTTCTTC

V: TRBV27
J: TRBJ2-4
size: NA
D: TRBD1
CDR3: CASSDRGGRDIQYF
DNA: TGTGCCAGCAGTGACAGGGGGGGTAGGGACATTCAGTACTTC

V: TRBV3-1/TRBV3-2
J: TRBJ2-5
size: NA
D: NA
CDR3: CASSGYGYDETQYF
DNA: TGTGCCAGCAGCGGATACGGCTACGACGAGACCCAGTACTTC

V: TRBV4-1
J: TRBJ1-6
size: NA
D: NA
CDR3: CASSQDGGPYNSPLHF
DNA: TGCGCCAGCAGCCAAGACGGGGGCCCCTATAATTCACCCCTCCACTTT

V: TRBV30
J: TRBJ1-5
size: NA
D: NA
CDR3: CAWSAGEAQPQHF
DNA: TGTGCCTGGAGTGCAGGGGAGGCTCAGCCCCAGCATTTT

V: TRBV5-1
J: TRBJ2-1
size: NA
D: TRBD2
CDR3: CASSPGLAGGPSRYNEQFF
DNA: TGCGCCAGCAGCCCGGGACTAGCGGGGGGGCCGTCGAGGTACAATGAGCAGTTCTTC

V: TRBV7-9
J: TRBJ1-1
size: NA
D: NA
CDR3: CASEDRNTEAFF
DNA: TGTGCCAGCGAGGACAGGAACACTGAAGCTTTCTTT